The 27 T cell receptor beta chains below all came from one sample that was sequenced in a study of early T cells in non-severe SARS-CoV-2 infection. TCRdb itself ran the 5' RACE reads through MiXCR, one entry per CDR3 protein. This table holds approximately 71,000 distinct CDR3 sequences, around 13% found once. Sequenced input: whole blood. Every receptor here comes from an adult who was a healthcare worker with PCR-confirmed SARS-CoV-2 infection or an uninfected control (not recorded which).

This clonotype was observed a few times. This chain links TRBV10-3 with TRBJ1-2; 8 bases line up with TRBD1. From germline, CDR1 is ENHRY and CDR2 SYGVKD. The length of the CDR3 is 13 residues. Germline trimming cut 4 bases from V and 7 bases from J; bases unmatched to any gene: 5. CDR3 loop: CAISADRESGYTF. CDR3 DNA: TGTGCCATCAGTGCGGACAGGGAGAGTGGCTACACCTTC.

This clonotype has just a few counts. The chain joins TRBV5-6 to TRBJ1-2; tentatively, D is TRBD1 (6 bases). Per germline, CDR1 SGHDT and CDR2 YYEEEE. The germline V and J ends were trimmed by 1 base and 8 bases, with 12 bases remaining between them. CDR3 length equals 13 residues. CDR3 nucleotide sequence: TGTGCCAGCAGCTTGTGGGGGGCGCCGGGCTACACCTTC. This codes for CASSLWGAPGYTF.

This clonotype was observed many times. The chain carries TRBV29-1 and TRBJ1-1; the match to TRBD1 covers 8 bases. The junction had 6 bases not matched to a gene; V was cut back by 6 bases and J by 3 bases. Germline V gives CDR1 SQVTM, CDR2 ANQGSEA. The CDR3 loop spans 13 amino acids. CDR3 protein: CSVAPQGDTEAFF. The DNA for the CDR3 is TGCAGCGTCGCGCCACAGGGGGACACTGAAGCTTTCTTT.

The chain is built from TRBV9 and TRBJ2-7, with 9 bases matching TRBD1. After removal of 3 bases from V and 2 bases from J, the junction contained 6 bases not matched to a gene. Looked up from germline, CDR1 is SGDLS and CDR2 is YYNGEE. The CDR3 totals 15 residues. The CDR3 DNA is TGTGCCAGCAGCGAGGGGACAGGGATCCCCTACGAGCAGTACTTC. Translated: CASSEGTGIPYEQYF.

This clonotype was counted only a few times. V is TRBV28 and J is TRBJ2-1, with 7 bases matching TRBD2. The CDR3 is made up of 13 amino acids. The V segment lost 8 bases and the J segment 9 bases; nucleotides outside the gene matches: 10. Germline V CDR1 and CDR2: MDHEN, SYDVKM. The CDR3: CASGTGGLGEQFF. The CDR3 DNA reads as TGTGCCAGCGGGACGGGCGGACTAGGTGAGCAGTTCTTC.

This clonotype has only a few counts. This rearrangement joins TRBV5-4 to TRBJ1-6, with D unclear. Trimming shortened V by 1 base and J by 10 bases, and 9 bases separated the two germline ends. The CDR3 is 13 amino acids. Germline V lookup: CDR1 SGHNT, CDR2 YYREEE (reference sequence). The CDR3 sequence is CASSLKTRSPLHF. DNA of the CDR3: TGTGCCAGCAGCTTGAAGACTCGATCACCCCTCCACTTT. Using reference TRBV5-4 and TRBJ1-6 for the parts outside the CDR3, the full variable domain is ETGVTQSPTHLIKTRGQQVTLRCSSQSGHNTVSWYQQALGQGPQFIFQYYREEENGRGNFPPRFSGLQFPNYSSELNVNALELDDSALYLCASSLKTRSPLHFGNGTRLTVT.

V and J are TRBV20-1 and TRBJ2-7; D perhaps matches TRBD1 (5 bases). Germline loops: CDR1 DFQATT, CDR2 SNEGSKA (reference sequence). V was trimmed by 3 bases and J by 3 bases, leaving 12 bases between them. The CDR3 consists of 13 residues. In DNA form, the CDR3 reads TGCAGTGCTAGCTCAGGGAACTACTACGAGCAGTACTTC. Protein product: CSASSGNYYEQYF.

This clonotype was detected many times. CDR3 region: CASTPSGSFYGYTF. The CDR3 DNA follows: TGTGCCAGCACCCCGTCGGGTTCATTCTATGGCTACACCTTC. The rearrangement links TRBV6-1 to TRBJ1-2; D call uncertain. Germline CDR1 MNHNS, CDR2 SASEGT. Trimming took 7 bases from V and 4 from J, leaving 16 bases between them. The CDR3 spans 14 residues.

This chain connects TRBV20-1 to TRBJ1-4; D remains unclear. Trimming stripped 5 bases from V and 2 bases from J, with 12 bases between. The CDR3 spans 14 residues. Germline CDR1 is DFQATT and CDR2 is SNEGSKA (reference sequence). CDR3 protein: CSAWTDPTNEKLFF. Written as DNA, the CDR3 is TGCAGTGCTTGGACGGATCCTACTAATGAAAAACTGTTTTTT.

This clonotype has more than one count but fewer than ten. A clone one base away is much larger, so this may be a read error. CDR3 loop: CASSLRGYNSPLHF. CDR3 coding DNA: TGTGCCAGCAGCTTAAGGGGCTATAATTCACCCCTCCACTTT. The genes are TRBV7-3 and TRBJ1-6, with D unclear. Germline CDR1 SGHTA, CDR2 FQGTGA. Trimming left V 1 base short and J 3 bases short, with 4 bases between. The CDR3 sequence is 14 residues long.

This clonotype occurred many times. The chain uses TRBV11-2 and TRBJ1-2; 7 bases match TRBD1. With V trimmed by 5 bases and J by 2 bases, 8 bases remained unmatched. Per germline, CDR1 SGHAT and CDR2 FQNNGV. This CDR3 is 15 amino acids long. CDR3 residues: CASSRGQSKNYGYTF. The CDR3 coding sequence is TGTGCCAGCAGCCGGGGACAGTCTAAAAACTATGGCTACACCTTC.

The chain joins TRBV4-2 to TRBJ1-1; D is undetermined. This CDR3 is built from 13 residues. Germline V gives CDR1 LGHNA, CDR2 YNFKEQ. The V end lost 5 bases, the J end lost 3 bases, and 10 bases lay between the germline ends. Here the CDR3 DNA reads TGTGCCAGCAGCGGCGACGGGTACACTGAAGCTTTCTTT. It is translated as CASSGDGYTEAFF.

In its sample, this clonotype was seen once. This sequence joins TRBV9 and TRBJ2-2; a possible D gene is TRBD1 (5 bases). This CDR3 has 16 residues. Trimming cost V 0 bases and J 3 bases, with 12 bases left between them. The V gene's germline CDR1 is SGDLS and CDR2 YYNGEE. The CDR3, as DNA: TGTGCCAGCAGCGTAGATCCAGGGCCGGACACCGGGGAGCTGTTTTTT. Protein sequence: CASSVDPGPDTGELFF.

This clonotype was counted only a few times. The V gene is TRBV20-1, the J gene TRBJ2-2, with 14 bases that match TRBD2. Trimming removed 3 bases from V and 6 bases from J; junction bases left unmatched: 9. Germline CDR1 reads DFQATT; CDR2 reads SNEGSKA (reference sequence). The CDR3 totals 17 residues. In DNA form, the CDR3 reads TGCAGTGCTAGGGATTCCGGGACTAGCGGGGGAGCCGGGGAGCTGTTTTTT. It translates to CSARDSGTSGGAGELFF.

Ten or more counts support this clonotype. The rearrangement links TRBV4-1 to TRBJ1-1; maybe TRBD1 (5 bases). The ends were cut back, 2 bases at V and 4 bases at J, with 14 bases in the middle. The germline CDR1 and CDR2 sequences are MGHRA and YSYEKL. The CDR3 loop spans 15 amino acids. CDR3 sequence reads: CASSQKATGGTEAFF. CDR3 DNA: TGCGCCAGCAGCCAAAAGGCCACGGGGGGCACTGAAGCTTTCTTT.

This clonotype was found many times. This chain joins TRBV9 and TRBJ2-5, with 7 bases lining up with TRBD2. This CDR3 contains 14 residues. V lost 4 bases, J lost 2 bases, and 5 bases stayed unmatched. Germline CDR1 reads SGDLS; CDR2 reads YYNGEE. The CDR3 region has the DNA TGTGCCAGCAGCATAGGACTAGTTCAAGAGACCCAGTACTTC. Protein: CASSIGLVQETQYF.

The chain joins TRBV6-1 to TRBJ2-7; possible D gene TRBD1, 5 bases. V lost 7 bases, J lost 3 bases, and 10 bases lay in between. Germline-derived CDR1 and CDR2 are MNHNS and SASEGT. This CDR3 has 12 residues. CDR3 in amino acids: CASTPDSYEQYF. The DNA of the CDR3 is TGTGCCAGCACACCCGACAGCTACGAGCAGTACTTC.

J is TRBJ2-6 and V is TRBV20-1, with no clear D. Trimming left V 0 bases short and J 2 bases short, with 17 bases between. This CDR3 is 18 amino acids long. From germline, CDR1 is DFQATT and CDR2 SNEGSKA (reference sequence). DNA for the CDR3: TGCAGTGCTAGAGATCTTCGCCGACCTAGAACTGGGGCCAACGTCCTGACTTTC. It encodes CSARDLRRPRTGANVLTF.

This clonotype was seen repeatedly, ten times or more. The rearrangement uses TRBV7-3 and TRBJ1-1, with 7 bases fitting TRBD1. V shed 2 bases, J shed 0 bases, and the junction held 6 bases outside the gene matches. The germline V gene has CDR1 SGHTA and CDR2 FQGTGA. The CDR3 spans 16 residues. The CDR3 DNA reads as TGTGCCAGCAGCTTAGCGGCAGGGGGACTGAACACTGAAGCTTTCTTT. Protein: CASSLAAGGLNTEAFF.

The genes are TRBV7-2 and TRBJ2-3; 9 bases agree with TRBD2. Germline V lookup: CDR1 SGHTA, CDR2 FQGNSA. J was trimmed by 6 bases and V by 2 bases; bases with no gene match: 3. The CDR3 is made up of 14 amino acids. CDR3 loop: CASSLLSGGDTQYF. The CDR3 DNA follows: TGTGCCAGCAGCTTACTAAGCGGGGGGGATACGCAGTATTTT.

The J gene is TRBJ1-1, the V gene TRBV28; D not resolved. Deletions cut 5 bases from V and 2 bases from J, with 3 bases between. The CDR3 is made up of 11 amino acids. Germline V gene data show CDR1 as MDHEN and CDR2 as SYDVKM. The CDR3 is CASSSNTEAFF. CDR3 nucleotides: TGTGCCAGCAGTAGTAACACTGAAGCTTTCTTT.

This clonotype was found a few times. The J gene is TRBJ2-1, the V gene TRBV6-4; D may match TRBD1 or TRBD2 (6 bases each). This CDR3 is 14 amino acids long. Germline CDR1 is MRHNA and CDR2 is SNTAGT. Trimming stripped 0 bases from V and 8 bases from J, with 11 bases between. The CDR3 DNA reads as TGTGCCAGCAGTGACTCTACGGGGGCAGATGAGCAGTTCTTC. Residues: CASSDSTGADEQFF.

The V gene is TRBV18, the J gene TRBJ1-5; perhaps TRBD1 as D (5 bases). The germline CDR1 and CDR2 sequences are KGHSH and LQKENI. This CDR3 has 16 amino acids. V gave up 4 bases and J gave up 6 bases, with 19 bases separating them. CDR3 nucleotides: TGTGCCAGCTCACGAACCGGGGGGGTTGTCGGTCAGCCCCAGCATTTT. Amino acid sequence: CASSRTGGVVGQPQHF.

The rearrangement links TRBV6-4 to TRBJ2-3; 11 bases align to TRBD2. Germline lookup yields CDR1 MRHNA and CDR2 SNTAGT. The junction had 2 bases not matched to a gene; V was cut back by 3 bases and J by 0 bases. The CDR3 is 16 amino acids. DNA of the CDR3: TGTGCCAGCAGTGAAACTAGCGGGGGCAGCACAGATACGCAGTATTTT. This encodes CASSETSGGSTDTQYF.

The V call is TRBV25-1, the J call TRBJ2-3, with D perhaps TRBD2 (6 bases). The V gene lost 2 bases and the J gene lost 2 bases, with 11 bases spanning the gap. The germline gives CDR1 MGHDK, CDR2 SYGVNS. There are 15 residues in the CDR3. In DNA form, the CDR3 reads TGTGCCAGCAGTGAAGGGGCGGGGATCACAGATACGCAGTATTTT. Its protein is CASSEGAGITDTQYF.

DNA for the CDR3: TGTGCCAGCAGCCCTCTCAGGGCGGGGGGAAACACCATATATTTT. Translating it yields CASSPLRAGGNTIYF. The gene calls are TRBV7-8 and TRBJ1-3, with D possibly matching TRBD1 (5 bases). Germline V gives CDR1 SGHVS, CDR2 FQNEAQ. V lost 5 bases, J lost 4 bases, and 15 bases lay in between. The CDR3 spans 15 residues.

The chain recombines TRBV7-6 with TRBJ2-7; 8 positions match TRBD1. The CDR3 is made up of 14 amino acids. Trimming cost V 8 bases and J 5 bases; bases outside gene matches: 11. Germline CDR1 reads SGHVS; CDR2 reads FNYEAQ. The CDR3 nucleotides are TGTGCCAGCTCTCAGGGGGCGGTGCGTAACGAGCAGTACTTC. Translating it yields CASSQGAVRNEQYF.